This TCR beta chain was found in a study of OX40 agonist ivuxolimab in advanced cancers. Study details: An anti-OX40 (CD134) antibody with agonistic activity, ivuxolimab, was administered to patients. Each patient was given ivuxolimab into a vein every 2 weeks, at 0.01 to 10 mg/kg. Overall study findings and caveats: At 0.1 to 3.0 mg/kg, CD4+ and CD8+ blood T cells expanded clonally by week 6.

Germline loops: CDR1 WSHSY, CDR2 SAAADI. The CDR3 is 14 residues long. V shed 7 bases and J shed 6 bases, with 16 bases lying between them. Repertoires were generated with immunoSEQ multiplex PCR, while TCRdb's copy carries only in-frame clones and drops some. The sample has 68,000 or so clones; roughly 86% are singletons. As for this clone: Its antigen remains unidentified.

The V call is TRBV10-2, the J call TRBJ1-5; D possibly corresponds to TRBD1 (5 bases). Sequences were derived from CD4+ or CD8+ T cells sorted from blood, sampled in a trial of the OX40 agonist ivuxolimab. The receptor's source is an adult with an advanced solid tumor such as melanoma, head and neck, liver or kidney cancer. The CDR3 DNA reads as TGCGCCAGCACCCAGGGAATAGGGACTCAGCCCCAGCATTTT. Translation gives CASTQGIGTQPQHF.